The 13 T cell receptor beta chains below all came from one sample that was sequenced in a study of T cells in Graves' hyperthyroidism and ophthalmopathy. RNA transcripts were the template for amplifying TCR beta CDR3 regions. Researchers ran a first-round RT-PCR on the TCR CDR3 using the HTBI primer set. Via MiXCR, TCRdb re-called the multiplex PCR reads, giving one row per CDR3 protein. The data hold approximately 690,000 distinct CDR3 sequences, with 13% to 15% observed a single time. Source material: blood. These receptors all stem from a woman aged 45 to 65 with Graves' ophthalmopathy.

V and J are TRBV25-1 and TRBJ1-2, with D possibly matching TRBD1 (5 bases). Trimming stripped 6 bases from V and 3 bases from J, with 20 bases between. From germline, CDR1 is MGHDK and CDR2 SYGVNS. The CDR3 length is 16 residues. This CDR3 is CASSTPSRRGYYGYTF. The CDR3, as DNA: TGTGCCAGCAGCACTCCTAGTCGGCGGGGGTACTATGGCTACACCTTC.

The rearrangement joins TRBV12-3 or TRBV12-4 to TRBJ2-7; D remains ambiguous. CDR3 length equals 12 residues. Trimming cost V 5 bases and J 10 bases, with 15 bases left between them. The CDR3 loop is CASSEDRYGQYF. The CDR3, as DNA: TGTGCCAGCAGTGAGGACCGCTACGGTCAGTACTTC.

This clonotype was recorded a few times. The genes are TRBV5-5 and TRBJ1-1; D ambiguous. Germline V lookup: CDR1 SGHKS, CDR2 YYEKEE (reference sequence). The CDR3 is 11 residues long. V lost 4 bases, J lost 6 bases, and 7 bases lay in between. The CDR3 loop reads CASSKVPEAFF. CDR3 in DNA: TGTGCCAGCAGCAAAGTGCCTGAAGCTTTCTTT.

This clonotype has more than one count but fewer than ten. This chain links TRBV6-2 or TRBV6-3 with TRBJ2-2; D is ambiguous. CDR1 MNHEY and CDR2 SVGEGT come from the germline V gene. Trimming removed 4 bases from V and 4 bases from J, with 7 bases in between. The CDR3 contains 13 residues. Here the CDR3 reads CASSSTLTGELFF. The CDR3 bases are TGTGCCAGCAGTTCAACCCTCACCGGGGAGCTGTTTTTT.

The rearrangement links TRBV7-6 to TRBJ2-7, with TRBD2 matching over 13 bases. The ends lost 1 base at V and 4 bases at J; junction bases unmatched: 16. This CDR3 is 20 amino acids long. Germline V gives CDR1 SGHVS, CDR2 FNYEAQ. The CDR3 region is CASSLVGTTGTSGNIYEQYF. The CDR3 DNA reads as TGTGCCAGCAGCTTAGTCGGGACAACCGGGACTAGCGGGAATATATACGAGCAGTACTTC.

There are many counts of this clonotype. The J gene is TRBJ2-1, the V gene TRBV11-3, with 14 positions matching TRBD2. CDR3 length equals 20 residues. The V segment lost 3 bases and the J segment 0 bases; nucleotides outside the gene matches: 10. Germline V gene data show CDR1 as SGHNT and CDR2 as YENEEA. The CDR3 sequence: CASSFRPGTSGRHSYNEQFF. Written as DNA, the CDR3 is TGTGCCAGCAGCTTCAGGCCCGGGACTAGCGGGAGACACTCCTACAATGAGCAGTTCTTC.

In this sample, this clonotype turned up a few times. The rearrangement uses TRBV29-1 and TRBJ1-4; D unclear. The germline CDR1 and CDR2 sequences are SQVTM and ANQGSEA. Trimming removed 7 bases at V and 8 bases at J, with 17 bases between. This CDR3 spans 13 amino acids. CDR3 sequence (DNA): TGCAGCGCATATTATCCTATGGGGGAAAAACTGTTTTTT. Translation gives CSAYYPMGEKLFF.

In its sample, this clonotype was seen many times. The chain links TRBV11-2 to TRBJ2-3; no clear D. The germline V and J ends were trimmed by 5 bases and 0 bases, with 9 bases remaining between them. The CDR3 contains 14 residues. The germline CDR1 and CDR2 sequences are SGHAT and FQNNGV. The CDR3 sequence is CASSQETSTDTQYF. In DNA form, the CDR3 reads TGTGCCAGCAGCCAGGAGACTAGCACAGATACGCAGTATTTT.

The V call is TRBV7-2, the J call TRBJ2-2; possibly TRBD1 for D (6 bases). Trimming took 5 bases from V and 3 from J, leaving 10 bases between them. The CDR3 extends over 14 amino acids. Germline CDR1 and CDR2: SGHTA and FQGNSA. This CDR3 reads CASSNQGYTGELFF. CDR3 DNA sequence: TGTGCCAGCAGCAATCAGGGGTACACCGGGGAGCTGTTTTTT.

This clonotype was detected only a few times. V and J are TRBV7-9 and TRBJ2-7; 10 bases align to TRBD2. CDR3 length: 18 residues. J gave up 7 bases and V 5 bases, and 20 bases lay outside the gene matches. The germline gives CDR1 SEHNR, CDR2 FQNEAQ (reference sequence). CDR3 coding DNA: TGTGCCAGCAGCCCCCCAAGACTGGGAGCGGGAGGGCCAAGGGAGCAGTACTTC. It is translated as CASSPPRLGAGGPREQYF. Filled out from reference TRBV7-9 and TRBJ2-7, the complete variable domain reads DTGVSQNPRHKITKRGQNVTFRCDPISEHNRLYWYRQTLGQGPEFLTYFQNEAQLEKSRLLSDRFSAERPKGSFSTLEIQRTEQGDSAMYLCASSPPRLGAGGPREQYFGPGTRLTVT.

This clonotype was detected ten times or more. The rearrangement links TRBV20-1 to TRBJ2-7; TRBD1 might be the D (6 bases). CDR3 length: 15 amino acids. V was pared by 0 bases and J by 2 bases, with 14 bases between. CDR1 DFQATT and CDR2 SNEGSKA come from the germline V gene (reference sequence). In DNA, the CDR3 is TGCAGTGCTAGAGATCGACAGGCTCTCACCTACGAGCAGTACTTC. Protein product: CSARDRQALTYEQYF.

This clonotype was seen ten or more times. The chain couples TRBV28 to TRBJ2-7; D possibly uses TRBD1 or TRBD2 (7 bases each). Germline assignment: CDR1 MDHEN and CDR2 SYDVKM. The V end lost 10 bases, the J end lost 4 bases, and 17 bases lay between the germline ends. The CDR3 sequence is 13 residues long. CDR3 protein: CATLDREGYEQYF. CDR3 coding DNA: TGTGCCACCCTCGACAGGGAGGGGTACGAGCAGTACTTC.

The sample holds many counts of this clonotype. The chain recombines TRBV30 with TRBJ2-5; D remains unclear. Germline lookup yields CDR1 GTSNPN and CDR2 SVGIG (reference sequence). Trimming took 1 base from V and 7 from J, leaving 7 bases between them. This CDR3 contains 11 residues. The chain's CDR3 is CAWSGLGTQYF. The CDR3 nucleotides are TGTGCCTGGAGTGGGCTGGGGACCCAGTACTTC.